This paragraph reports one T cell receptor beta chain. Clones were sequenced by immunoSEQ multiplex PCR, and TCRdb holds only the in-frame ones, with some missing. The sample contains tens of thousands of clones, more than 80% of which appear only once. The data were taken from a study of OX40 agonist ivuxolimab in advanced cancers. Study-level background: Ivuxolimab was delivered to patients intravenously every 2 weeks at doses spanning 0.01 to 10 mg/kg.

The length of the CDR3 is 14 residues. V shed 5 bases and J 7 bases; nucleotides not matched to a gene: 6. Germline V lookup: CDR1 MNHEY, CDR2 SVGAGI. Here the sequenced sample was CD4+ or CD8+ T cells sorted from blood, taken in a trial of the OX40 agonist ivuxolimab. The sequence derives from an adult with an advanced solid tumor such as melanoma, head and neck, liver or kidney cancer. The chain couples TRBV6-5 to TRBJ1-4; 8 nucleotides agree with TRBD1. The CDR3 spells CASSQQGVSEKLFF. CDR3 DNA: TGTGCCAGCAGTCAACAGGGGGTCAGTGAAAAACTGTTTTTT.